The next 15 T cell receptor beta chains were all read from a single sample in a study of CD8+CD57+ T cells in acquired aplastic anemia. Genomic DNA, serving as template, underwent TCR beta VDJ and CDR3 profiling. A single record per CDR3 protein comes from TCRdb applying MiXCR to the reads. The table lists 180,000 or so distinct CDR3 sequences, 40% to 55% of them singletons. The sequenced patients had an expansion of CD8+CD57+ cells seen by flow cytometry. The sequenced sample was sorted CD4+, CD8+, or CD8+CD57+ T cells (not recorded which) from PBMCs. These TCRs come from a human donor with aplastic anemia.

The V gene is TRBV20-1, the J gene TRBJ2-1, with 7 positions matching TRBD2. CDR3 length: 13 residues. J gave up 4 bases and V 7 bases, and 7 bases lay outside the gene matches. Germline CDR1 reads DFQATT; CDR2 reads SNEGSKA (reference sequence). The CDR3 bases are TGCAGTGGGGGGGGAGGTGTATACAATGAGCAGTTCTTC. It encodes CSGGGGVYNEQFF.

This clonotype was counted once. The rearrangement joins TRBV20-1 to TRBJ2-7; D gene uncertain. Trimming left V 4 bases short and J 1 base short, with 5 bases between. The CDR3 runs to 11 residues. Germline CDR1 DFQATT, CDR2 SNEGSKA (reference sequence). CDR3 DNA: TGCAGTGCTAAGGCTTCCTACGAGCAGTACTTC. Residues: CSAKASYEQYF.

V and J are TRBV29-1 and TRBJ1-2, with D uncertain. The CDR3 has 10 amino acids. Trimming pared 8 bases from V and 4 bases from J, leaving 8 bases between. The germline V gene encodes CDR1 SQVTM and CDR2 ANQGSEA. The CDR3: CSRPGYGYTF. The CDR3 region has the DNA TGCAGCCGACCGGGCTATGGCTACACCTTC.

This clonotype was seen repeatedly, ten times or more. The CDR3 DNA reads TGTGCCAGTAGCAACCCTTGGGAGGGGGCAATCAGCTCTGGGGCCAACGTCCTGACTTTC. Translated: CASSNPWEGAISSGANVLTF. The chain combines TRBV19 with TRBJ2-6, with D possibly being TRBD1 or TRBD2 (7 bases each). The CDR3 has 20 amino acids. Trimming pared 6 bases from V and 0 bases from J, leaving 24 bases between. Per the germline V gene, CDR1 is LNHDA and CDR2 is SQIVND (reference sequence).

This clonotype has ten or more counts. The chain combines TRBV5-8 with TRBJ2-4; 7 nucleotides align to TRBD2. Germline V gene sequence: CDR1 SGHTS, CDR2 YDEGEE. CDR3 length equals 13 residues. Germline trimming cut 0 bases from V and 8 bases from J; bases unmatched to any gene: 2. The chain's CDR3 is CASSLDAGDIQYF. The DNA of the CDR3 is TGTGCCAGCAGCTTGGATGCGGGAGACATTCAGTACTTC.

The chain employs TRBV20-1 and TRBJ2-1; D uncertain. The V gene lost 0 bases and the J gene lost 5 bases, with 8 bases spanning the gap. Germline V CDR1 and CDR2: DFQATT, SNEGSKA (reference sequence). The CDR3 loop spans 13 amino acids. CDR3: CSARDEADNEQFF. The CDR3 region has the DNA TGCAGTGCTAGAGATGAGGCGGACAATGAGCAGTTCTTC.

The chain carries TRBV20-1 and TRBJ2-7; D uncertain. Germline V CDR1 and CDR2: DFQATT, SNEGSKA (reference sequence). The length of the CDR3 is 12 residues. V was cut by 2 bases and J by 3 bases, with 8 bases left in between. In DNA, the CDR3 is TGCAGTGCTAGACGCACGGGCTACGAGCAGTACTTC. Protein: CSARRTGYEQYF.

The chain links TRBV5-6 to TRBJ2-7; D is uncertain. The CDR3 length is 13 residues. V was trimmed by 1 base and J by 6 bases, leaving 11 bases between them. CDR1 is SGHDT and CDR2 is YYEEEE in the germline V gene. CDR3 DNA: TGTGCCAGCAGCTTGCGGGTTAGCAGCGAGCAGTACTTC. This gives the protein CASSLRVSSEQYF.

This clonotype has ten or more counts. V usage is TRBV20-1 and J usage is TRBJ1-1, with a possible D match to TRBD1 (6 bases). The CDR3 has 14 residues. Trimming stripped 2 bases from V and 0 bases from J, with 10 bases between. CDR1 is DFQATT and CDR2 is SNEGSKA in the germline V gene (reference sequence). DNA for the CDR3: TGCAGTGCTAGAAGGGGGGACCTGAACACTGAAGCTTTCTTT. It translates to CSARRGDLNTEAFF.

Comment on this clonotype: Relative to the germline gene, one junction end is altered; a read error may explain this. CDR3 amino acids: CATRMRFGNGQFF. CDR3 nucleotide sequence: TGTGCCACCAGGATGAGATTCGGGAATGGGCAGTTCTTC. This chain links TRBV15 with TRBJ2-1; possible D gene TRBD2, 5 bases. Germline loops: CDR1 LNHNV, CDR2 YYDKDF (reference sequence). The CDR3 is made up of 13 amino acids.

This clonotype was detected only a few times. CDR3 protein: CASSQGRSSSYEQYF. For the CDR3, the DNA is TGTGCCAGCAGCCAGGGGAGGTCTAGCTCCTACGAGCAGTACTTC. The chain carries TRBV11-2 and TRBJ2-7; D is possibly TRBD1 or TRBD2 (6 bases each). The CDR3 length is 15 residues. The germline CDR1 and CDR2 sequences are SGHAT and FQNNGV. Trimming cost V 5 bases and J 0 bases, with 14 bases left between them.

The genes are TRBV12-3 or TRBV12-4 and TRBJ2-7; 9 nucleotides match TRBD1. The CDR3 loop spans 15 amino acids. Unmatched junction bases numbered 6, after V lost 5 bases and J lost 1 base. DNA of the CDR3: TGTGCCAGCAGTACTACAGGGGGCGCGTCCTACGAGCAGTACTTC. Translation gives CASSTTGGASYEQYF.

This clonotype was observed a few times. The V and J genes are TRBV6-1 and TRBJ1-1; D gene unclear. Per the germline V gene, CDR1 is MNHNS and CDR2 is SASEGT. The V end lost 6 bases, the J end lost 3 bases, and 20 bases lay between the germline ends. The CDR3 consists of 16 residues. This CDR3 is CASRDLGSLRDTEAFF. The CDR3 DNA is TGTGCCAGCAGGGACCTTGGTTCCCTCCGGGACACTGAAGCTTTCTTT.

In the case of this clonotype: Because it lacks the conserved phenylalanine or tryptophan at the end, this CDR3 is likely a read error. The chain uses TRBV20-1 and TRBJ2-7; D may be TRBD1 (7 bases). Trimming took off 8 bases at V and 9 bases at J, with 17 bases between the two ends. Germline values: CDR1 DFQATT, CDR2 SNEGSKA (reference sequence). The length of the CDR3 is 11 residues. In nucleotides, the CDR3 is TGCAGTAGGTCTCAGGGGGGAGGGCAGTACCTC. This codes for CSRSQGGGQYL.

The chain has TRBV30 and TRBJ2-1; TRBD1 is a possible D gene (6 bases). Deletions cut 3 bases from V and 5 bases from J, with 17 bases between. This CDR3 is 15 amino acids long. The germline gives CDR1 GTSNPN, CDR2 SVGIG (reference sequence). CDR3 DNA: TGTGCCTGGAGCCCGGACAGAAATACAAACAATGAGCAGTTCTTC. This translates into CAWSPDRNTNNEQFF.